A selection of T cell receptor beta chains follows, all from one sample in a study of CD8+CD57+ T cells in acquired aplastic anemia. TCRdb reprocessed the reads via MiXCR and lists one record per CDR3 protein. The repertoire holds 400,000 to 450,000 distinct CDR3 sequences, with 55% to 75% as singletons. Sequences were obtained from sorted CD4+, CD8+, or CD8+CD57+ T cells (not recorded which) from PBMCs. The source of these receptors is a human donor in good health, serving as a control. Both conserved end residues are part of each CDR3. Fields, in order: V gene, J gene, D gene, clone size, CDR3 DNA, CDR3 protein. The D gene is left open where the match is weak. Some rows mark clone size as missing; the rest say once, few, many or name a class of expanded clone.

>TRBV7-2|TRBJ2-7|TRBD1|once
TGTGCCAGCAGCTTAGGGGACAGGGGGCACTACGAGCAGTACTTC
CASSLGDRGHYEQYF
>TRBV18|TRBJ2-1|.|.
TGTGCCAGCTCACCAATTATAATGGAGGGGGCCGATGAGCAGTTCTTC
CASSPIIMEGADEQFF
>TRBV20-1|TRBJ1-6|TRBD1|.
TGCAGTGCTAGGAACGACAGGGCAGGAGTCCACTTT
CSARNDRAGVHF
>TRBV10-2|TRBJ1-1|.|.
TGCGCCAGCAGTCCCCCGGGGCCGGGCACTGAAGCTTTGTTT
CASSPPGPGTEALF
>TRBV7-2|TRBJ1-6|.|once
TGTGCCAGCAGATGGCTCAGGGGAAAATCCGTCCACTTT
CASRWLRGKSVHF
>TRBV2|TRBJ2-5|.|.
TGTGCCAGCAGTCGTTCAGGGGTTGGGGAGACCCAGTACTTC
CASSRSGVGETQYF
>TRBV9|TRBJ2-5|TRBD2|.
TGTGCCAGCAGCGTAGGACTAGCGGGGACCCAGTACTTC
CASSVGLAGTQYF
>TRBV6-5|TRBJ2-3|TRBD1|many
TGTGCCAGCACGCGGGACAGGGCTACAGATACGCAGTATTTT
CASTRDRATDTQYF
>TRBV15|TRBJ1-5|TRBD1|many
TGTGCCACCAGCAGACCCCGACAGGGAGCGAATAGCAATCAGCCCCAGCATTTT
CATSRPRQGANSNQPQHF
>TRBV7-9|TRBJ2-7|TRBD2|.
TGTGCCAGCAGCCTGGCTGGGGGGGTGGGGCGGGGGTCCTACGAGCAGTACTTC
CASSLAGGVGRGSYEQYF
>TRBV5-8|TRBJ2-3|.|.
TGTGCCAGCAGCTTACAGGGGGGGGGGAATACGCAGTATTTT
CASSLQGGGNTQYF
>TRBV30|TRBJ2-7|.|.
TGTGCCTGGTGTGTATTCATACCAGGAGAGCAGTGCTTC
CAWCVFIPGEQCF
>TRBV7-2|TRBJ1-6|.|.
TGTGCCAGCAGCCCTAGGGACGGAAGGAATTCACCCACCCACTTT
CASSPRDGRNSPTHF
>TRBV27|TRBJ2-3|TRBD1|once
TGTGCCAGCGGCCGGGTCAGGGGGAATTCTACGCTGCACTTT
CASGRVRGNSTLHF
>TRBV4-3|TRBJ2-7|.|.
TGCGCCAGCAGCCAAGACGCGATTTCAGGCGAGCAGTACTTC
CASSQDAISGEQYF